What follows is one TCR beta chain and its context. The antigen is undetermined. V lost 1 base and J lost 6; bases outside the gene matches: 3. Germline values: CDR1 MNHEY, CDR2 SVGEGT. This CDR3 has 16 residues. This sample is drawn from a study of persistence of HIV-infected CD4 T cells. Sequencing used immunoSEQ version 4 in survey mode. Clones were read by immunoSEQ multiplex PCR, and TCRdb kept only the in-frame ones, dropping some. The top ten clones hold less than 2% of a sample with more than 30,000 clones, less than 90% of them seen once. Stimulation used 8 to 10 ug/mL lysate from CMV-infected fibroblasts. Sorted nonresponding memory CD4+ T cells were CD40L-negative, CD69-negative, CD45RO-high.

The TCR was taken from an adult man with HIV who was CMV-seropositive. This sequence joins TRBV6-2 or TRBV6-3 and TRBJ2-1; 13 bases align to TRBD2. Sample: CD4+ T cells sorted from PBMCs after roughly 18-hour stimulation, taken from a patient who received antiretroviral therapy. The CDR3 is CASSYLLAGGPNEQFF. The CDR3 DNA is TGTGCCAGCAGTTACTTACTAGCGGGGGGGCCCAATGAGCAGTTCTTC.